Shown below are 14 T cell receptor beta chains from a single sample sequenced in a study of neurological immune-mediated disorders. From the 5' RACE reads, TCRdb called clonotypes with MiXCR, one entry per CDR3 protein. The sample comprises under 50,000 distinct CDR3 sequences, about a quarter of which are singletons, and 23% rests with the top ten. The sample consisted of PBMCs. These receptors all stem from a woman in her seventies in good health.

This rearrangement joins TRBV5-1 to TRBJ2-1; weak D call: TRBD2 (6 bases). This CDR3 has 17 residues. Germline CDR1 is SGHRS and CDR2 is YFSETQ. V lost 0 bases and J 0 bases, leaving 13 bases between the germline ends. The DNA for the CDR3 is TGCGCCAGCAGCTTGGCCGGAGGGGCGAGCTCCTACAATGAGCAGTTCTTC. Translated: CASSLAGGASSYNEQFF.

This clonotype has a handful of counts. The chain employs TRBV7-3 and TRBJ2-1, with 11 nucleotides matching TRBD2. The CDR3 is 15 amino acids. The V gene end was trimmed by 5 bases and the J gene end by 6 bases; junction bases not matched to a gene: 6. Looked up from germline, CDR1 is SGHTA and CDR2 is FQGTGA. CDR3 sequence reads: CASSMRLAGPNEQFF. CDR3 DNA: TGTGCCAGCAGCATGAGACTAGCGGGACCCAATGAGCAGTTCTTC.

This clonotype was observed a handful of times. The rearrangement links TRBV7-2 to TRBJ2-3, with 7 bases matching TRBD2. The CDR3 covers 14 residues. The J segment lost 3 bases and the V segment lost 3 bases, leaving 3 bases of the junction unmatched. The germline V gene has CDR1 SGHTA and CDR2 FQGNSA. DNA of the CDR3: TGTGCCAGCAGCTTCGGACTAGGAACAGATACGCAGTATTTT. Residues: CASSFGLGTDTQYF.

The chain has TRBV20-1 and TRBJ2-6, with 9 bases identical to TRBD1. There are 16 residues in the CDR3. The V and J ends lost 6 bases and 0 bases, in that order; junction bases with no gene match: 6. Germline CDR1 and CDR2: DFQATT and SNEGSKA (reference sequence). For the CDR3, the DNA is TGCAGTGCAACCGGGACAGGGAGCTCTGGGGCCAACGTCCTGACTTTC. Amino acids: CSATGTGSSGANVLTF.

This clonotype was detected ten times or more. This chain links TRBV12-3 or TRBV12-4 with TRBJ2-1; 7 bases fit TRBD2. The V and J ends lost 0 bases and 6 bases, in that order; junction bases with no gene match: 11. This CDR3 spans 17 amino acids. Here the CDR3 reads CASSLAPLATRGNEQFF. The CDR3 nucleotides are TGTGCCAGCAGTTTAGCCCCACTAGCGACGAGGGGCAATGAGCAGTTCTTC.

This clonotype was seen a single time. The rearrangement links TRBV7-2 to TRBJ2-2, with D perhaps matching TRBD1 or TRBD2 (5 bases each). CDR1 and CDR2 (germline): SGHTA, FQGNSA. Trimming stripped 4 bases from V and 0 bases from J, with 12 bases between. This CDR3 is built from 16 residues. The CDR3 is CASSSGTAANTGELFF. The CDR3 region has the DNA TGTGCCAGCAGCTCCGGGACGGCCGCGAACACCGGGGAGCTGTTTTTT.

This clonotype occurred many times. This chain connects TRBV20-1 to TRBJ2-3; 7 nucleotides line up with TRBD2. Trimming cost V 6 bases and J 1 base; bases outside gene matches: 4. Germline V gives CDR1 DFQATT, CDR2 SNEGSKA (reference sequence). The CDR3 is made up of 13 amino acids. CDR3 DNA sequence: TGCAGTGCCTCCCGGGGGGGCACAGATACGCAGTATTTT. It codes for CSASRGGTDTQYF.

This clonotype was recorded many times. The chain recombines TRBV12-3 or TRBV12-4 with TRBJ2-1, with D perhaps being TRBD1 or TRBD2 (6 bases each). V dropped 7 bases and J dropped 6 bases, with 16 bases sitting between them. The length of the CDR3 is 14 residues. This CDR3 reads CASTRLGGPNEQFF. The CDR3 DNA reads as TGTGCCAGCACCCGACTCGGGGGCCCCAATGAGCAGTTCTTC.

This clonotype was recorded at least ten times. This chain connects TRBV28 to TRBJ2-5; perhaps TRBD1 as D (6 bases). With 5 bases removed from V and 7 bases from J, the gap between germline ends came to 17 bases. This CDR3 is built from 14 residues. Germline values: CDR1 MDHEN, CDR2 SYDVKM. As DNA, the CDR3 is TGTGCCAGCAGTGGGCAGGGGAAGATCGGGACCCAGTACTTC. This sequence encodes CASSGQGKIGTQYF.

In this sample, this clonotype turned up many times. The genes are TRBV12-3 or TRBV12-4 and TRBJ2-1, with 7 bases aligning to TRBD2. This CDR3 has 13 residues. With V trimmed by 3 bases and J by 10 bases, 6 bases remained unmatched. The CDR3 sequence: CASSLGGSREQFF. CDR3 nucleotide sequence: TGTGCCAGCAGTTTGGGCGGGAGTCGGGAGCAGTTCTTC.

This clonotype has ten or more counts. The chain employs TRBV24-1 and TRBJ2-7, with TRBD2 matching over 11 bases. With 0 bases clipped from V and 5 bases from J, the junction kept 20 bases outside the gene matches. Germline V gene sequence: CDR1 KGHDR, CDR2 SFDVKD. The CDR3 totals 21 residues. CDR3 nucleotides: TGTGCCACCAGTGATTTGCTGGGCGCGGGGCTAGCGGGAGGTTCCCACCACGAGCAGTACTTC. Its protein product is CATSDLLGAGLAGGSHHEQYF.

Comment on this clonotype: A read error may be the cause here, since a much bigger clone is one base away. The chain is built from TRBV7-8 and TRBJ2-1; 7 bases line up with TRBD1. The CDR3 totals 15 residues. Germline values: CDR1 SGHVS, CDR2 FQNEAQ. V trimming: 10 bases; J trimming: 8 bases; junction bases outside the gene matches: 17. The CDR3 protein is CAINGEGAGWDEQFF. DNA for the CDR3: TGTGCCATCAACGGAGAGGGGGCGGGTTGGGATGAGCAGTTCTTC.

The CDR3 is CATSYPGDPSADTQYF. CDR3 bases: TGTGCCACCAGCTATCCGGGAGACCCTTCAGCAGATACGCAGTATTTT. The rearrangement links TRBV15 to TRBJ2-3, with TRBD2 as a possible D gene (6 bases). Per germline, CDR1 LNHNV and CDR2 YYDKDF (reference sequence). This CDR3 spans 16 amino acids. V lost 5 bases and J 4 bases, leaving 19 bases between the germline ends.

The chain carries TRBV12-3 or TRBV12-4 and TRBJ1-1, with D possibly matching TRBD1 (5 bases). V shed 7 bases and J shed 1 base, with 16 bases lying between them. This CDR3 spans 15 amino acids. The CDR3 nucleotides read TGTGCCAGCACCCACCCACGGAGGGGGAACACTGAAGCTTTCTTT. It codes for CASTHPRRGNTEAFF.